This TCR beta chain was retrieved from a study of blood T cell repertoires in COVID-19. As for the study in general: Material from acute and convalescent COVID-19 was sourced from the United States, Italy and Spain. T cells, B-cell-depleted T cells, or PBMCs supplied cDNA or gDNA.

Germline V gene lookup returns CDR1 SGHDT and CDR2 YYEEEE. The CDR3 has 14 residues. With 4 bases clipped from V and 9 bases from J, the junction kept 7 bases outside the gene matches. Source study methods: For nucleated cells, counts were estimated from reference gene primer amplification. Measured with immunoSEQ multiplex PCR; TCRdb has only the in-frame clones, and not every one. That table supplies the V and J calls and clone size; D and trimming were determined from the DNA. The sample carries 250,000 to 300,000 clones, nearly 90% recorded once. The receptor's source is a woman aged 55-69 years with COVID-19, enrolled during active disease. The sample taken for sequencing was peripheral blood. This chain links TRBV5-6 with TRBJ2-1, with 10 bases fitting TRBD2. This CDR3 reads CASSHLAGGGEQFF. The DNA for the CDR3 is TGTGCCAGCAGCCACTTAGCGGGGGGCGGTGAGCAGTTCTTC.